The 29 T cell receptor beta chains below all came from one sample that was sequenced in a study of blood T cells in healthy people across ages. Together with a sample-barcoded 5' primer, a J-beta primer mix was included in a second PCR lasting roughly 6 to 12 cycles. TCRdb called the 5' RACE reads again in MiXCR, with one record for every CDR3 protein. Of about 1 million distinct CDR3 sequences listed, around 25% are singletons. A further study also used this sample, focusing on T cells of mothers and their children.

The sample was blood. The source is a girl aged 2-9 years in good health.

This clonotype was counted a few times. The rearrangement links TRBV18 to TRBJ1-1; D is unclear. The V end lost 2 bases, the J end lost 1 base, and 8 bases lay between the germline ends. Germline V gene data show CDR1 as KGHSH and CDR2 as LQKENI. The CDR3 extends over 14 amino acids. The CDR3 nucleotides are TGTGCCAGCTCACCAAGTCTCTCGAACACTGAAGCTTTCTTT. It codes for CASSPSLSNTEAFF.

Concerning this clonotype: The conserved phenylalanine or tryptophan normally closing the CDR3 is absent here, so this likely arose from a read error. This chain links TRBV7-9 with TRBJ2-7; 8 bases align to TRBD1. Germline V lookup: CDR1 SEHNR, CDR2 FQNEAQ (reference sequence). Trimming cost V 1 base and J 3 bases; bases outside gene matches: 8. CDR3 length equals 16 residues. The CDR3, as DNA: TGTGCCAGCAGCTTAGGGACAGGGCTCTCATTCTACGAGCAGTACCTC. Its translation is CASSLGTGLSFYEQYL.

In this sample, this clonotype turned up a few times. The chain combines TRBV11-2 with TRBJ2-7; TRBD1 might be the D (5 bases). The V and J ends lost 3 bases and 7 bases respectively, with 13 bases between them. This CDR3 comprises 13 residues. Germline V gives CDR1 SGHAT, CDR2 FQNNGV. CDR3 residues: CASSLEGSGEQYF. CDR3 DNA sequence: TGTGCCAGCAGCTTGGAAGGGTCAGGGGAGCAGTACTTC.

The genes are TRBV18 and TRBJ1-5; no clear D. This CDR3 comprises 18 residues. V lost 2 bases to trimming and J lost 7 bases, with 24 bases between them. Germline V gene lookup returns CDR1 KGHSH and CDR2 LQKENI. Here the CDR3 reads CASSPVALQGRLGQPQHF. As DNA, the CDR3 is TGTGCCAGCTCACCAGTTGCCCTACAAGGGAGGTTAGGACAGCCCCAGCATTTT.

The J gene is TRBJ1-4, the V gene TRBV27, with no clear D. In germline, CDR1 is MNHEY, CDR2 SMNVEV (reference sequence). CDR3 length: 16 residues. V lost 10 bases, J lost 5 bases, and 23 bases lay in between. The chain's CDR3 is CATMSWGGSGNEKLFF. The DNA of the CDR3 is TGTGCCACCATGTCCTGGGGAGGGTCGGGGAATGAAAAACTGTTTTTT.

V and J are TRBV20-1 and TRBJ2-1; unclear D gene. Germline V CDR1 and CDR2: DFQATT, SNEGSKA (reference sequence). The ends were cut back, 3 bases at V and 3 bases at J, with 15 bases in the middle. The CDR3 spans 15 residues. The CDR3 DNA is TGCAGTGCTAGTTTGGGATCAGGTCTCTACAATGAGCAGTTCTTC. Its protein is CSASLGSGLYNEQFF.

There are a few counts of this clonotype. The chain joins TRBV19 to TRBJ2-5; 9 positions match TRBD1. The DNA end favors TRBJ2-7, so the J call may be wrong. The CDR3 runs 13 residues. Looked up from germline, CDR1 is LNHDA and CDR2 is SQIVND (reference sequence). CDR3 amino acids: CASKGQGSDEQYF. CDR3 sequence (DNA): TGTGCCAGTAAGGGACAGGGTAGCGACGAGCAGTACTTC.

Concerning this clonotype itself: One end of the junction fails to match germline, which may point to a read error. V usage is TRBV6-6 and J usage is TRBJ2-1; 8 nucleotides agree with TRBD1. Germline V gives CDR1 MNHNY, CDR2 SVGAGI (reference sequence). This CDR3 comprises 11 residues. CDR3 region: CASSYGQGSAF. CDR3 nucleotide sequence: TGTGCCAGCAGTTACGGACAGGGAAGCGCCTTC.

The table lists this clonotype with a few counts. This chain links TRBV5-5 with TRBJ2-3; possibly TRBD1 for D (6 bases). Germline lookup yields CDR1 SGHKS and CDR2 YYEKEE (reference sequence). The CDR3 has 15 residues. V lost 4 bases and J 0 bases, leaving 12 bases between the germline ends. CDR3 nucleotides: TGTGCCAGCAGCCATTACAGGGCGAGCACAGATACGCAGTATTTT. Encoded protein: CASSHYRASTDTQYF.

This clonotype was counted at least ten times. The gene calls are TRBV7-3 and TRBJ2-1, with 10 positions matching TRBD2. The CDR3 contains 15 residues. With V trimmed by 6 bases and J by 4 bases, 6 bases remained unmatched. Germline loops: CDR1 SGHTA, CDR2 FQGTGA. The CDR3 spells CASSLTSGTYNEQFF. The CDR3 coding sequence is TGTGCCAGCAGTCTTACTAGCGGGACATACAATGAGCAGTTCTTC.

This clonotype has just a few counts. This chain uses TRBV20-1 with TRBJ2-3; 7 bases map to TRBD2. The V gene end was trimmed by 6 bases and the J gene end by 0 bases; junction bases not matched to a gene: 6. Germline-derived CDR1 and CDR2 are DFQATT and SNEGSKA (reference sequence). The CDR3 extends over 14 amino acids. In nucleotides, the CDR3 is TGCAGTGCAACAAGCGGGGCTAGCACAGATACGCAGTATTTT. Translation gives CSATSGASTDTQYF.

This clonotype was seen a handful of times. The V and J genes are TRBV12-3 or TRBV12-4 and TRBJ2-3; 16 positions agree with TRBD2. This CDR3 comprises 18 residues. Losses at the gene ends were 4 bases for V and 4 bases for J; bases not matched to a gene: 8. CDR3 in DNA: TGTGCCAGCAGTTGGGGGACTAGCGGGGGGGCCGACCCAGATACGCAGTATTTT. Protein sequence: CASSWGTSGGADPDTQYF.

The chain links TRBV19 to TRBJ2-1; D is perhaps TRBD1 (6 bases). V was cut by 3 bases and J by 6 bases, with 9 bases left in between. Germline V CDR1 and CDR2: LNHDA, SQIVND (reference sequence). The CDR3 runs to 13 residues. The CDR3 nucleotides read TGTGCCAGTAGTATTACAGGGAGCAATGAGCAGTTCTTC. Amino acids: CASSITGSNEQFF.

This clonotype was observed a few times. The genes are TRBV11-3 and TRBJ2-6; D may be TRBD2 (7 bases). The ends were cut back, 6 bases at V and 3 bases at J, with 24 bases in the middle. This CDR3 has 19 amino acids. Germline assignment: CDR1 SGHNT and CDR2 YENEEA. CDR3: CASRSRQAFSGGGANVLTF. CDR3 coding DNA: TGTGCCAGCAGATCCAGACAGGCCTTCTCGGGAGGTGGGGCCAACGTCCTGACTTTC.

The chain has TRBV6-5 and TRBJ1-2; unclear D gene. Germline loops: CDR1 MNHEY, CDR2 SVGAGI. The CDR3 extends over 13 amino acids. With 2 bases removed from V and 3 bases from J, the gap between germline ends came to 7 bases. The DNA of the CDR3 is TGTGCCAGCAGTTACGCTACCGACTATGGCTACACCTTC. Protein: CASSYATDYGYTF.

In its sample, this clonotype was seen once. V is TRBV11-2 and J is TRBJ2-1, with D perhaps TRBD2 (5 bases). Trimming left V 1 base short and J 0 bases short, with 19 bases between. Germline V CDR1 and CDR2: SGHAT, FQNNGV. This CDR3 has 19 amino acids. CDR3: CASSLGLGLARASYNEQFF. The DNA for the CDR3 is TGTGCCAGCAGCTTAGGCCTGGGGTTAGCGAGAGCCTCCTACAATGAGCAGTTCTTC.

In this sample, this clonotype turned up once. The chain couples TRBV5-5 to TRBJ2-3; 8 positions agree with TRBD1. This CDR3 spans 16 amino acids. V was pared by 4 bases and J by 5 bases, with 12 bases of the junction left unmatched. The germline CDR1 and CDR2 sequences are SGHKS and YYEKEE (reference sequence). The CDR3 region is CASSPGQVVPRDTQYF. DNA of the CDR3: TGTGCCAGCAGCCCGGGACAGGTGGTGCCCCGAGATACGCAGTATTTT.

This chain connects TRBV6-2 or TRBV6-3 to TRBJ2-5, with TRBD2 matching 7 bases. The CDR3 is 14 residues long. After removal of 6 bases from V and 5 bases from J, the junction contained 9 bases not matched to a gene. CDR1 MNHEY and CDR2 SVGEGT come from the germline V gene. As DNA, the CDR3 is TGTGCCAGCAGCCCCACTAGCGCCATCGAGACCCAGTACTTC. As protein: CASSPTSAIETQYF.

This chain connects TRBV7-9 to TRBJ2-2; 9 nucleotides align to TRBD1. With V trimmed by 5 bases and J by 6 bases, 7 bases remained unmatched. This CDR3 comprises 15 residues. Germline CDR1 and CDR2: SEHNR and FQNEAQ (reference sequence). This CDR3 reads CASSHEQGAPGELFF. DNA of the CDR3: TGTGCCAGCAGCCACGAACAGGGGGCGCCCGGGGAGCTGTTTTTT.

This clonotype was seen more than once but under ten times. The chain has TRBV7-2 and TRBJ2-5; tentatively, D is TRBD2 (5 bases). V was cut by 5 bases and J by 9 bases, with 10 bases left in between. Germline loops: CDR1 SGHTA, CDR2 FQGNSA. This CDR3 has 11 amino acids. The CDR3 bases are TGTGCCAGCAGCATAGAGGGTCCCCAGTACTTC. This translates into CASSIEGPQYF.

V is TRBV9 and J is TRBJ2-7; TRBD2 is a possible D gene (5 bases). In germline, CDR1 is SGDLS, CDR2 YYNGEE. Between the trimmed V and J ends, which lost 0 bases and 3 bases, there was a span of 13 bases. The CDR3 covers 15 residues. CDR3 protein: CASSVDGGAYYEQYF. Written as DNA, the CDR3 is TGTGCCAGCAGCGTAGATGGAGGAGCGTACTACGAGCAGTACTTC.

This chain links TRBV7-8 with TRBJ1-2; TRBD1 matches at 7 bases. The CDR3 covers 15 residues. Germline loops: CDR1 SGHVS, CDR2 FQNEAQ. V was clipped by 2 bases and J by 10 bases; unmatched bases: 13. The CDR3 region is CASSLPIGTVSSYTF. Written as DNA, the CDR3 is TGTGCCAGCAGCTTACCTATCGGGACAGTCTCTTCCTACACCTTC.

This clonotype was counted a few times. The V gene is TRBV7-9, the J gene TRBJ1-2; the D is unclear. Germline loops: CDR1 SEHNR, CDR2 FQNEAQ (reference sequence). The ends were cut back, 3 bases at V and 4 bases at J, with 12 bases in the middle. The CDR3 covers 14 residues. The CDR3 loop is CASSFRQSPYGYTF. The CDR3 coding sequence is TGTGCCAGCAGCTTCCGCCAGAGCCCCTATGGCTACACCTTC.

This clonotype was observed a few times. V is TRBV18 and J is TRBJ2-1; D not certain. The V end lost 0 bases, the J end lost 3 bases, and 6 bases lay between the germline ends. Germline CDR1 reads KGHSH; CDR2 reads LQKENI. There are 14 residues in the CDR3. CDR3 loop: CASSPPRLYNEQFF. The CDR3 DNA reads TGTGCCAGCTCACCACCCAGACTCTACAATGAGCAGTTCTTC.

Turning to this clonotype: A much larger clone differs by one base, so this may be a read error. The CDR3 does not close with the conserved phenylalanine or tryptophan, likely indicating a read error. CDR3 residues: CASSPEQETQYL. As DNA, the CDR3 is TGCGCCAGCAGCCCCGAACAAGAGACCCAGTACCTC. The chain carries TRBV5-1 and TRBJ2-5; no clear D. Trimming removed 4 bases from V and 2 bases from J, with 6 bases in between. The CDR3 is 12 residues long. CDR1 is SGHRS, CDR2 YFSETQ, per germline.

This clonotype was observed a few times. This chain uses TRBV4-2 with TRBJ2-5, with 9 bases matching TRBD2. Germline V gives CDR1 LGHNA, CDR2 YNFKEQ. Trimming at V came to 2 bases and at J to 5 bases, leaving 6 bases not matched to a gene. The length of the CDR3 is 15 residues. The chain's CDR3 is CASSQIAGASETQYF. The CDR3 nucleotides read TGTGCCAGCAGCCAAATAGCGGGGGCATCGGAGACCCAGTACTTC.

The rearrangement links TRBV7-9 to TRBJ2-1, with TRBD1 identical over 9 bases. Germline V gene lookup returns CDR1 SEHNR and CDR2 FQNEAQ (reference sequence). V lost 5 bases to trimming and J lost 8 bases; unmatched junction nucleotides: 10. The CDR3 is made up of 15 amino acids. CDR3 bases: TGTGCCAGCAGCGGACCGGGACAGGGTTGGGATGAGCAGTTCTTC. Translating it yields CASSGPGQGWDEQFF.

The V gene is TRBV29-1, the J gene TRBJ2-3; 8 positions agree with TRBD2. This CDR3 region has 14 residues. The V gene's germline CDR1 is SQVTM and CDR2 ANQGSEA. V lost 7 bases, J lost 0 bases, and 6 bases stayed unmatched. CDR3 bases: TGCAGCGCCTCAACTAGCGGAAGCACAGATACGCAGTATTTT. Amino acid sequence: CSASTSGSTDTQYF.

This clonotype was recorded once. The rearrangement links TRBV6-2 or TRBV6-3 to TRBJ2-5; 7 bases are a match to TRBD2. The J call is doubtful: the DNA matches TRBJ2-1 better. This CDR3 contains 17 residues. Germline CDR1 reads MNHEY; CDR2 reads SVGEGT. This CDR3 is CASSFLQLASLRNEQFF. CDR3 nucleotide sequence: TGTGCCAGCAGTTTCCTCCAACTAGCGAGCCTCAGGAATGAGCAGTTCTTC.